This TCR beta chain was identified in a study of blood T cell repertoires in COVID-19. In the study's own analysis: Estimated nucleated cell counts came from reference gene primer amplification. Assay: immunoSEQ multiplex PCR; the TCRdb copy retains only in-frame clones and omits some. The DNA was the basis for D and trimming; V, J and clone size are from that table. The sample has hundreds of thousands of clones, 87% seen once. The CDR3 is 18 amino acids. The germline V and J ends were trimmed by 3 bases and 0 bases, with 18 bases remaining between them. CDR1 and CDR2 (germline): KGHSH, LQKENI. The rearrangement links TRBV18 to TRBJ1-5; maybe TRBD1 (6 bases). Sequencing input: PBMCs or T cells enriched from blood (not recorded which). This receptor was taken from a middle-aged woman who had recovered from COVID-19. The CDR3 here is CASSPGRYWDTSNQPQHF. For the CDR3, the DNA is TGTGCCAGCTCACCTGGTCGGTATTGGGACACTAGCAATCAGCCCCAGCATTTT.